This entry is about one T cell receptor beta chain. This entry belongs to a study of cytomegalovirus exposure and HLA in healthy donors. Primers included in the PCR were 60 Vbeta and 13 Jbeta primers. Assay: immunoSEQ multiplex PCR; the TCRdb copy retains only in-frame clones and omits some. The table lists around 170,000 clones, around 81% of them singletons. Germline V CDR1 and CDR2: SGHRS, YFSETQ. The CDR3 is made up of 14 amino acids. Deletions cut 0 bases from V and 0 bases from J, with 5 bases between. The receptor was derived from a man aged 40-49 years in good health and CMV-seronegative. Sequencing was done on a sample of PBMCs. The V call is TRBV5-1, the J call TRBJ2-3; D is ambiguous. The CDR3 region has the DNA TGCGCCAGCAGCTTGGTCGGGAGCACAGATACGCAGTATTTT. Its translation is CASSLVGSTDTQYF.